This record concerns one TCR beta chain sequence. Its matching antigen is unknown. Systemic immunosuppression or a history of autoimmune disease excluded patients. V was shortened by 7 bases and J by 12 bases, with 25 bases between the two germline ends. The CDR3 loop spans 14 amino acids. Looked up from germline, CDR1 is MDHEN and CDR2 is SYDVKM. The table came from immunoSEQ multiplex PCR; TCRdb's copy has only in-frame clones and leaves some out. The sample yields approximately 74,000 clones, nearly 90% seen once. These data originate in a study of OX40 agonist ivuxolimab in advanced cancers. Study-level findings and limits: Partial responders receiving 0.1-3.0 mg/kg showed among the lowest clonal expansion.

The sequence was collected from an adult with an advanced solid tumor such as melanoma, head and neck, liver or kidney cancer. Source: CD4+ or CD8+ T cells sorted from blood, taken in a trial of the OX40 agonist ivuxolimab. J is TRBJ2-7 and V is TRBV28; the D is unclear. CDR3 residues: CASTRAGFGLERYF. In nucleotides, the CDR3 is TGTGCCAGCACCCGGGCAGGATTTGGTTTGGAGAGGTACTTC.